These 31 T cell receptor beta chains came from one sample sequenced in a study of blood T cell repertoires in COVID-19 (dated by TCRdb to 2018 to 2020). Libraries were prepared through the immunoSEQ multiplex PCR assay. TCRdb stores this immuneACCESS table with in-frame sequences only. Part of the clones is absent; in the studies checked, under half of the shortfall reflects unresolved V genes, and no reason is known for the rest. Recorded for this sample are roughly 35,000 clones; 88% of them occurred a single time. Around 14% of the sample lies in the top ten. The specimen sequenced was peripheral blood. The receptors stem from a man between 60 and 70 years old with active COVID-19.

V gene TRBV6-4 combines with J gene TRBJ2-1, with D perhaps TRBD2 (5 bases). V lost 5 bases, J lost 6 bases, and 20 bases lay in between. Germline CDR1 is MRHNA and CDR2 is SNTAGT. CDR3 length equals 16 residues. CDR3 in amino acids: CASSLRPFGLPNEQFF. In nucleotides, the CDR3 is TGTGCCAGCAGTTTACGTCCTTTTGGACTCCCCAATGAGCAGTTCTTC.

The rearrangement uses TRBV7-8 and TRBJ1-6, with D uncertain. The CDR3 sequence is 14 residues long. The germline CDR1 and CDR2 sequences are SGHVS and FQNEAQ. The V gene lost 5 bases and the J gene lost 3 bases, with 8 bases spanning the gap. CDR3 residues: CASSPPGYNSPLHF. CDR3 nucleotides: TGTGCCAGCAGCCCCCCCGGCTATAATTCACCCCTCCACTTT.

The chain links TRBV30 to TRBJ2-5; no reliable D call. V lost 3 bases to trimming and J lost 2 bases, with 10 bases between them. Germline loops: CDR1 GTSNPN, CDR2 SVGIG (reference sequence). This CDR3 is 13 amino acids long. The CDR3 DNA is TGTGCCTGGAGCCGTAGCCTTCAAGAGACCCAGTACTTC. This encodes CAWSRSLQETQYF.

The chain couples TRBV5-1 to TRBJ1-1, with unresolved D. The germline V gene encodes CDR1 SGHRS and CDR2 YFSETQ. The V end was cut by 0 bases, the J end by 1 base, with 10 bases between. This CDR3 has 15 amino acids. The CDR3 region is CASSLEGGKNTEAFF. CDR3 coding DNA: TGCGCCAGCAGCTTGGAGGGAGGGAAGAACACTGAAGCTTTCTTT.

V usage is TRBV5-1 and J usage is TRBJ2-5; 12 bases are shared with TRBD2. Germline V gene data show CDR1 as SGHRS and CDR2 as YFSETQ. The CDR3 totals 17 residues. Trimming removed 1 base from V and 1 base from J; junction bases left unmatched: 5. CDR3 sequence (DNA): TGCGCCAGCAGCTTGAGGGGACTAGCGGGCCTCCAAGAGACCCAGTACTTC. As protein: CASSLRGLAGLQETQYF. The whole variable domain, filled in from reference TRBV5-1 and TRBJ2-5, reads KAGVTQTPRYLIKTRGQQVTLSCSPISGHRSVSWYQQTPGQGLQFLFEYFSETQRNKGNFPGRFSGRQFSNSRSEMNVSTLELGDSALYLCASSLRGLAGLQETQYFGPGTRLLVL.

V usage is TRBV5-6 and J usage is TRBJ2-7, with D possibly being TRBD1 (6 bases). CDR1 and CDR2 from the germline V gene are SGHDT and YYEEEE. Trimming took off 7 bases at V and 0 bases at J, with 14 bases between the two ends. CDR3 size: 14 residues. As DNA, the CDR3 is TGTGCCAGCGGGAACCGGGACATCTCCTACGAGCAGTACTTC. This translates into CASGNRDISYEQYF.

J is TRBJ2-1 and V is TRBV2, with 10 nucleotides matching TRBD2. CDR1 and CDR2 (germline): SNHLY, FYNNEI. This CDR3 contains 15 residues. J gave up 7 bases and V 5 bases, and 8 bases lay outside the gene matches. CDR3 loop: CASSPGLAAKNEQFF. CDR3 sequence (DNA): TGTGCCAGCAGTCCCGGACTAGCGGCGAAGAATGAGCAGTTCTTC. Combining the CDR3 with reference TRBV2 and TRBJ2-1 gives the whole variable domain EPEVTQTPSHQVTQMGQEVILRCVPISNHLYFYWYRQILGQKVEFLVSFYNNEISEKSEIFDDQFSVERPDGSNFTLKIRSTKLEDSAMYFCASSPGLAAKNEQFFGPGTRLTVL.

The CDR3 here is CASSRLAGAAYEQYF. In nucleotides, the CDR3 is TGCGCCAGCAGCCGCCTAGCGGGAGCCGCCTACGAGCAGTACTTC. J is TRBJ2-7 and V is TRBV5-1; 10 bases agree with TRBD2. The V segment lost 4 bases and the J segment 2 bases; nucleotides outside the gene matches: 6. This CDR3 has 15 amino acids. Germline V lookup: CDR1 SGHRS, CDR2 YFSETQ.

This clone was recorded once. The V call is TRBV5-5, the J call TRBJ2-7; 7 bases match TRBD2. The CDR3 has 14 residues. With V trimmed by 2 bases and J by 2 bases, 4 bases remained unmatched. Germline V CDR1 and CDR2: SGHKS, YYEKEE (reference sequence). The chain's CDR3 is CASSLAGNPYEQYF. The CDR3 DNA follows: TGTGCCAGCAGCTTAGCGGGGAACCCCTACGAGCAGTACTTC.

This clone was counted only a few times. The V call is TRBV5-4, the J call TRBJ2-7; 10 positions match TRBD2. The CDR3 spans 14 residues. V lost 3 bases to trimming and J lost 4 bases; unmatched junction nucleotides: 4. In germline, CDR1 is SGHNT, CDR2 YYREEE (reference sequence). Here the CDR3 DNA reads TGTGCCAGCAGCTCGAGGACTAGCGGTTACGAGCAGTACTTC. It translates to CASSSRTSGYEQYF.

A single count supports this clone. J is TRBJ1-2 and V is TRBV7-9; 9 bases are shared with TRBD1. Germline V CDR1 and CDR2: SEHNR, FQNEAQ (reference sequence). This CDR3 is 15 amino acids long. V dropped 4 bases and J dropped 4; count of bases not matched to a gene: 7. The CDR3 region is CASSSQGALGYGYTF. DNA of the CDR3: TGTGCCAGCAGCTCACAGGGGGCGCTTGGCTATGGCTACACCTTC.

This chain links TRBV18 with TRBJ1-6, with 7 bases matching TRBD1. V shed 10 bases and J 1 base; nucleotides not matched to a gene: 16. The CDR3 is 18 amino acids. CDR1 is KGHSH, CDR2 LQKENI, per germline. The CDR3 loop is CATTTGGGERSYNSPLHF. The CDR3 nucleotides are TGTGCCACCACAACTGGAGGGGGCGAAAGGTCCTATAATTCACCCCTCCACTTT.

V and J are TRBV7-9 and TRBJ1-1; D call uncertain. Germline V CDR1 and CDR2: SEHNR, FQNEAQ (reference sequence). There are 16 residues in the CDR3. Between the trimmed V and J ends, which lost 0 bases and 4 bases, there was a span of 15 bases. Written as DNA, the CDR3 is TGTGCCAGCAGCTTAGCGCACGGCGGAATCATCACTGAAGCTTTCTTT. It yields the protein CASSLAHGGIITEAFF.

V gene TRBV7-6 combines with J gene TRBJ1-2, with TRBD1 matching 7 bases. Unmatched junction bases numbered 7, after V lost 6 bases and J lost 0 bases. The germline CDR1 and CDR2 sequences are SGHVS and FNYEAQ. There are 15 residues in the CDR3. This chain's CDR3 is CASSRGTAANYGYTF. The DNA for the CDR3 is TGTGCCAGCAGTCGTGGGACAGCCGCTAACTATGGCTACACCTTC.

The chain recombines TRBV3-1 (or the pseudogene TRBV3-2) with TRBJ1-4; D remains unclear. V was cut by 7 bases and J by 12 bases, with 12 bases left in between. CDR1 is LGHDT, CDR2 YNNKEL, per germline (reference sequence). This CDR3 is built from 11 residues. CDR3 DNA sequence: TGTGCCAGCACCGATCAGGTGGAACTGTTTTTT. Its protein product is CASTDQVELFF.

This chain uses TRBV7-9 with TRBJ1-3; D gene unclear. The CDR3 contains 14 residues. Trimming removed 4 bases from V and 3 bases from J, with 10 bases in between. Germline CDR1 reads SEHNR; CDR2 reads FQNEAQ (reference sequence). CDR3 nucleotide sequence: TGTGCCAGCAGCTCACGGGTCCGTGGAAACACCATATATTTT. Its translation is CASSSRVRGNTIYF.

The chain employs TRBV5-6 and TRBJ2-4; 8 bases match TRBD1. The CDR3 has 14 amino acids. Per germline, CDR1 SGHDT and CDR2 YYEEEE. Germline trimming cut 1 base from V and 7 bases from J; bases unmatched to any gene: 4. Here the CDR3 DNA reads TGTGCCAGCAGCTTGCAGGGGGCGCAGAACATTCAGTACTTC. Protein sequence: CASSLQGAQNIQYF.

This clone was seen once. The chain uses TRBV5-1 and TRBJ2-3; 10 bases map to TRBD1. The CDR3 covers 15 residues. CDR1 is SGHRS and CDR2 is YFSETQ in the germline V gene. The V segment lost 2 bases and the J segment 4 bases; nucleotides outside the gene matches: 4. CDR3 protein: CASSLPGTGADTQYF. CDR3 bases: TGCGCCAGCAGCTTACCCGGGACAGGGGCAGATACGCAGTATTTT.

The gene calls are TRBV18 and TRBJ2-3, with D possibly TRBD2 on 6 matching bases. Germline V gene lookup returns CDR1 KGHSH and CDR2 LQKENI. The CDR3 totals 15 residues. Trimming took off 4 bases at V and 2 bases at J, with 13 bases between the two ends. The CDR3 loop is CASSRGSGLTDTQYF. The CDR3 bases are TGTGCCAGCTCACGGGGTAGCGGCCTCACAGATACGCAGTATTTT.

This chain joins TRBV6-5 and TRBJ2-7, with a tentative D call TRBD1 (6 bases). The ends were cut back, 10 bases at V and 5 bases at J, with 12 bases in the middle. The germline gives CDR1 MNHEY, CDR2 SVGAGI. The CDR3 length is 11 residues. Here the CDR3 reads CATRGVNEQYF. The CDR3 nucleotides read TGTGCCACCAGGGGAGTCAACGAGCAGTACTTC.

This clone has only one observation. This chain joins TRBV6-5 and TRBJ1-2; a possible D gene is TRBD1 (5 bases). The germline V gene encodes CDR1 MNHEY and CDR2 SVGAGI. The V end lost 6 bases, the J end lost 6 bases, and 20 bases lay between the germline ends. The CDR3 is 15 residues long. CDR3 loop: CASRYRAGRGDGYTF. The CDR3 coding sequence is TGTGCCAGCAGGTACCGGGCCGGGAGAGGGGATGGCTACACCTTC.

The table lists this clone with a count of one. The V and J genes are TRBV18 and TRBJ2-7; TRBD1 agrees at 9 bases. Germline V gives CDR1 KGHSH, CDR2 LQKENI. The ends lost 2 bases at V and 6 bases at J; junction bases unmatched: 11. The CDR3 totals 16 residues. The CDR3 DNA reads as TGTGCCAGCTCACCATTCTCACCGGGACAGGGCTCCGAGCAGTACTTC. Amino acid sequence: CASSPFSPGQGSEQYF.

J is TRBJ2-2 and V is TRBV5-1, with D possibly TRBD1 on 6 matching bases. The V end lost 4 bases, the J end lost 7 bases, and 14 bases lay between the germline ends. This CDR3 spans 14 amino acids. Looked up from germline, CDR1 is SGHRS and CDR2 is YFSETQ. The CDR3 DNA follows: TGCGCCAGCAGCCTTAAACAGGGAAACGGGGAGCTGTTTTTT. Protein sequence: CASSLKQGNGELFF. Filled out from reference TRBV5-1 and TRBJ2-2, the complete variable domain reads KAGVTQTPRYLIKTRGQQVTLSCSPISGHRSVSWYQQTPGQGLQFLFEYFSETQRNKGNFPGRFSGRQFSNSRSEMNVSTLELGDSALYLCASSLKQGNGELFFGEGSRLTVL.

The sample holds one count of this clone. The chain joins TRBV19 to TRBJ1-1; 7 positions agree with TRBD1. Germline lookup yields CDR1 LNHDA and CDR2 SQIVND (reference sequence). This CDR3 comprises 16 residues. The V and J ends lost 4 bases and 0 bases, in that order; junction bases with no gene match: 8. The CDR3 here is CASSRRQGILNTEAFF. The CDR3 nucleotides read TGTGCCAGTAGTAGAAGACAGGGAATACTGAACACTGAAGCTTTCTTT.

The chain employs TRBV6-5 and TRBJ1-1, with 8 nucleotides matching TRBD1. The germline V gene has CDR1 MNHEY and CDR2 SVGAGI. The length of the CDR3 is 15 residues. Trimming cost V 6 bases and J 1 base; bases outside gene matches: 7. The DNA of the CDR3 is TGTGCCAGCAGCCGACAGGGGTCAGGGAACACTGAAGCTTTCTTT. Protein: CASSRQGSGNTEAFF.

The rearrangement joins TRBV19 to TRBJ1-5; unclear D gene. This CDR3 is built from 16 residues. Trimming took off 5 bases at V and 5 bases at J, with 19 bases between the two ends. Looked up from germline, CDR1 is LNHDA and CDR2 is SQIVND (reference sequence). CDR3 region: CASSLQVPTSYQPQHF. In DNA form, the CDR3 reads TGTGCCAGTAGTCTTCAGGTCCCAACAAGCTATCAGCCCCAGCATTTT. The full variable domain, rest sourced from reference TRBV19 and TRBJ1-5, is DGGITQSPKYLFRKEGQNVTLSCEQNLNHDAMYWYRQDPGQGLRLIYYSQIVNDFQKGDIAEGYSVSREKKESFPLTVTSAQKNPTAFYLCASSLQVPTSYQPQHFGDGTRLSIL.

The chain couples TRBV19 to TRBJ2-7, with 10 bases matching TRBD2. CDR3 length: 15 amino acids. Trimming took 7 bases from V and 2 from J; bases not matched to a gene: 8. Germline V gene lookup returns CDR1 LNHDA and CDR2 SQIVND (reference sequence). The CDR3 nucleotides are TGTGCCAGTACCTGGAGAGCGGGAGGGCCCTACGAGCAGTACTTC. Translated, it gives CASTWRAGGPYEQYF.

This chain uses TRBV7-6 with TRBJ2-3; 10 bases fit TRBD2. J was trimmed by 1 base and V by 5 bases; bases with no gene match: 6. The germline gives CDR1 SGHVS, CDR2 FNYEAQ. CDR3 size: 16 residues. The chain's CDR3 is CASSRTSGTRTDTQYF. The CDR3 DNA reads as TGTGCCAGCAGCCGTACTAGCGGGACCCGCACAGATACGCAGTATTTT.

This sequence joins TRBV28 and TRBJ2-7; TRBD1 aligns across 7 bases. This CDR3 has 14 residues. CDR1 is MDHEN and CDR2 is SYDVKM in the germline V gene. V was pared by 1 base and J by 2 bases, with 2 bases of the junction left unmatched. This CDR3 is CASSLSGGPYEQYF. The DNA of the CDR3 is TGTGCCAGCAGTTTATCAGGGGGACCCTACGAGCAGTACTTC.

The chain employs TRBV3-1 (or the pseudogene TRBV3-2) and TRBJ1-4; D unresolved. Germline loops: CDR1 LGHDT, CDR2 YNNKEL (reference sequence). The CDR3 has 15 residues. The V and J ends lost 4 bases and 6 bases respectively, with 15 bases between them. In nucleotides, the CDR3 is TGTGCCAGCAGCCCCCGGAGGGCGGGCCATGAAAAACTGTTTTTT. This encodes CASSPRRAGHEKLFF.

This clone has a single count. J is TRBJ2-3 and V is TRBV5-4; a possible D gene is TRBD2 (5 bases). The CDR3 extends over 17 amino acids. V shed 2 bases and J shed 0 bases, with 16 bases lying between them. Germline V gene lookup returns CDR1 SGHNT and CDR2 YYREEE (reference sequence). CDR3 protein: CASSLGLGPRSTDTQYF. For the CDR3, the DNA is TGTGCCAGCAGCTTAGGACTCGGTCCCCGTAGCACAGATACGCAGTATTTT.